A selection of T cell receptor beta chains follows, all from one sample in a study of patients and donors after allogeneic stem cell transplantation. In TCRdb, the RT-PCR reads were re-called with MiXCR into one record per CDR3 protein. The sample carries around 150,000 distinct CDR3 sequences, about a third recorded once. Specimen: blood, either unsorted or a sorted T cell fraction (not recorded which). The receptor source for this set is a human donor who was either an allogeneic HSCT recipient or a stem cell or donor lymphocyte infusion donor (not recorded which). It is not recorded whose cells these are; they may come from a transplant donor. CDR3s include the opening cysteine and the closing phenylalanine or tryptophan. Each record gives: CDR3 protein, CDR3 DNA, clone size, J gene, D gene, V gene. The D gene is left open where the match is weak. Clone size is shown for a subset of rows, as once, few, many or a class of expanded clone.

CAISEPPGQGGSPLHF | TGTGCCATCAGTGAACCCCCGGGACAGGGGGGTTCACCCCTCCACTTT | . | TRBJ1-6 | TRBD1 | TRBV10-3
CASSQEGYEKLFF | TGTGCCAGCAGCCAAGAGGGGTATGAAAAACTGTTTTTT | . | TRBJ1-4 | . | TRBV4-2
CASSLPGGAYTEAFF | TGTGCCAGCAGCTTGCCGGGGGGCGCGTACACTGAAGCTTTCTTT | few | TRBJ1-1 | . | TRBV5-6
CASSLRSNAEAFF | TGTGCCAGCAGCTTAAGGTCGAACGCTGAAGCTTTCTTT | . | TRBJ1-1 | . | TRBV11-1
CASSLDTTNTGELFF | TGCGCCAGCAGCTTGGACACAACGAACACCGGGGAGCTGTTTTTT | . | TRBJ2-2 | . | TRBV5-1
CASRDRTIPETQYF | TGTGCCAGCAGGGACCGCACGATCCCAGAGACCCAGTACTTC | . | TRBJ2-5 | . | TRBV28
CASSKDRSGYNSPLHF | TGCGCCAGCAGCAAGGACAGGTCCGGATATAATTCACCCCTCCACTTT | few | TRBJ1-6 | TRBD1 | TRBV5-1
CAIQDSFFNYGYTF | TGTGCCATCCAGGACAGTTTTTTTAACTATGGCTACACCTTC | . | TRBJ1-2 | . | TRBV10-3
CASSLGGFHNQPQHF | TGTGCCAGCAGCTTAGGGGGCTTTCACAATCAGCCCCAGCATTTT | few | TRBJ1-5 | . | TRBV7-2
CASSYSTGGNGNTIYF | TGTGCCAGCAGTTACTCGACAGGGGGTAATGGAAACACCATATATTTT | few | TRBJ1-3 | TRBD1 | TRBV6-6
CASSRPPTGELFF | TGTGCCAGCAGCCGACCTCCCACCGGGGAGCTGTTTTTT | once | TRBJ2-2 | . | TRBV6-5
CSVGGTSPGSGYTF | TGCAGCGTTGGCGGGACGTCGCCTGGTAGTGGCTACACCTTC | few | TRBJ1-2 | . | TRBV29-1
CASSLGGLDTDTQYF | TGTGCCAGCAGTTTAGGGGGACTAGATACAGATACGCAGTATTTT | few | TRBJ2-3 | TRBD2 | TRBV12-3/TRBV12-4
CASSVASLTSTDTQYF | TGTGCCAGCAGCGTAGCCTCCCTTACTAGCACAGATACGCAGTATTTT | . | TRBJ2-3 | . | TRBV9
CASRQTGTGVNGYTF | TGTGCCAGCAGACAGACCGGGACAGGGGTGAATGGCTACACCTTC | . | TRBJ1-2 | TRBD1 | TRBV7-2
CASSLGRAGNQPQHF | TGTGCCAGCAGTTTAGGTAGGGCTGGCAATCAGCCCCAGCATTTT | . | TRBJ1-5 | . | TRBV12-3/TRBV12-4
CASSQGPAVNQPQHF | TGTGCCAGCAGCCAAGGCCCGGCCGTCAATCAGCCCCAGCATTTT | . | TRBJ1-5 | . | TRBV3-1
CASSERGVMAFF | TGTGCCAGCAGTGAAAGAGGGGTGATGGCTTTCTTT | . | TRBJ1-1 | . | TRBV6-1
CASSLGIGPQHF | TGTGCCAGCAGCTTAGGAATCGGGCCCCAGCATTTT | few | TRBJ1-5 | . | TRBV7-9
CAWTAASTDTQYF | TGTGCCTGGACCGCGGCTAGCACAGATACGCAGTATTTT | . | TRBJ2-3 | . | TRBV30
CASSPRVVVDTGELFF | TGCGCCAGCTCCCCCCGGGTCGTGGTGGACACCGGGGAGCTGTTTTTT | . | TRBJ2-2 | . | TRBV5-1
CASSYSTETINYGYTF | TGTGCCAGCAGTTACTCGACAGAAACGATTAACTATGGCTACACCTTC | . | TRBJ1-2 | . | TRBV6-2/TRBV6-3
CSVLVGQVYGYTF | TGCAGCGTCCTCGTGGGACAGGTCTATGGCTACACCTTC | few | TRBJ1-2 | TRBD1 | TRBV29-1
CASSPLDRASQETQYF | TGTGCCAGCAGCCCATTGGACAGGGCCTCCCAAGAGACCCAGTACTTC | . | TRBJ2-5 | TRBD1 | TRBV5-6
CASSQEGGRWQSQPQHF | TGTGCCAGCAGCCAAGAAGGGGGGCGCTGGCAGAGTCAGCCCCAGCATTTT | . | TRBJ1-5 | . | TRBV4-2
CASSLVHRGTEAFF | TGTGCCAGCAGTTTAGTCCACAGGGGAACTGAAGCTTTCTTT | few | TRBJ1-1 | TRBD1 | TRBV12-3/TRBV12-4
CASSQDGTSGGIRQETQYF | TGTGCCAGCAGCCAAGATGGGACTAGCGGGGGGATCCGCCAAGAGACCCAGTACTTC | . | TRBJ2-5 | TRBD2 | TRBV4-2
CASFGQGAREQYF | TGTGCCAGTTTTGGGCAGGGGGCGAGAGAGCAGTACTTC | . | TRBJ2-7 | TRBD1 | TRBV19
CASSQEPGPQETQYF | TGCGCCAGCAGCCAAGAACCAGGGCCACAAGAGACCCAGTACTTC | . | TRBJ2-5 | . | TRBV4-3
CASSGPYNEQFF | TGTGCCAGCAGTGGACCCTACAATGAGCAGTTCTTC | . | TRBJ2-1 | . | TRBV12-3/TRBV12-4
CATSRWGLSNQPQHF | TGTGCCACCAGCAGATGGGGCTTGAGCAATCAGCCCCAGCATTTT | . | TRBJ1-5 | . | TRBV15
CASSKKVAGADPDTQYF | TGTGCCAGCAGCAAAAAAGTAGCAGGGGCCGATCCAGATACGCAGTATTTT | . | TRBJ2-3 | . | TRBV21-1
CASSESSFKRATNEKLFF | TGTGCCAGCAGCGAGTCTTCTTTCAAAAGGGCAACTAATGAAAAACTGTTTTTT | . | TRBJ1-4 | . | TRBV9
CASKFRGLAGPSYNEQFF | TGTGCCAGCAAATTCAGGGGGTTGGCAGGGCCCTCCTACAATGAGCAGTTCTTC | . | TRBJ2-1 | TRBD1 | TRBV11-2
CASSWGRGQVWGYTF | TGTGCCAGCAGCTGGGGCCGGGGCCAGGTGTGGGGCTACACCTTC | few | TRBJ1-2 | . | TRBV5-6
CSARGQGPMNTEAFF | TGCAGTGCTAGAGGACAGGGTCCCATGAACACTGAAGCTTTCTTT | . | TRBJ1-1 | TRBD1 | TRBV20-1
CASSLAFVDREAFF | TGCGCCAGCAGCTTGGCCTTTGTAGACAGGGAAGCTTTCTTT | . | TRBJ1-1 | . | TRBV5-1
CASSQDGGGGEKLFF | TGCGCCAGCAGCCAAGATGGCGGGGGCGGCGAAAAACTGTTTTTT | few | TRBJ1-4 | . | TRBV4-3
CASSYGQWVGYTF | TGTGCCAGCAGTTACGGCCAATGGGTTGGCTACACCTTC | . | TRBJ1-2 | . | TRBV6-5
CASSFEYF | TGTGCCAGCAGCTTCGAGTACTTC | few | TRBJ2-7 | . | TRBV12-3/TRBV12-4
CASSLNLNVNTEAFF | TGTGCCAGCTCACTTAACCTAAACGTGAACACTGAAGCTTTCTTT | few | TRBJ1-1 | . | TRBV18
CASSLFVGGTEAFF | TGCGCCAGCAGCTTGTTTGTAGGTGGTACTGAAGCTTTCTTT | . | TRBJ1-1 | . | TRBV5-1
CASSNWSRRDRAPEAFF | TGTGCCAGCAGCAATTGGAGTAGGCGGGACAGGGCCCCTGAAGCTTTCTTT | few | TRBJ1-1 | . | TRBV21-1
CASSLYETGGLSGYTF | TGCGCCAGCAGCTTGTACGAAACAGGCGGTCTTAGTGGCTACACCTTC | few | TRBJ1-2 | . | TRBV5-1
CAISDGGSTEAFF | TGTGCCATCAGTGACGGGGGAAGCACTGAAGCTTTCTTT | . | TRBJ1-1 | . | TRBV10-3
CSVDDSLLNTEAFF | TGCAGCGTTGATGACAGCCTTTTGAACACTGAAGCTTTCTTT | few | TRBJ1-1 | . | TRBV29-1
CASSYSYLTPFSYNEQFF | TGTGCCAGCAGTTACTCGTACCTAACTCCATTCTCCTACAATGAGCAGTTCTTC | . | TRBJ2-1 | . | TRBV6-2/TRBV6-3
CASSLTSGGAQETQYF | TGTGCCAGCAGCTTAACTAGCGGGGGGGCCCAAGAGACCCAGTACTTC | . | TRBJ2-5 | TRBD2 | TRBV13
CASSSPGTAGNTIYF | TGTGCCAGCAGTTCCCCTGGGACAGCTGGAAACACCATATATTTT | . | TRBJ1-3 | TRBD1 | TRBV12-3/TRBV12-4
CASAPGGWNTEAFF | TGTGCCAGCGCCCCAGGGGGGTGGAACACTGAAGCTTTCTTT | . | TRBJ1-1 | TRBD1 | TRBV28